The source of this T cell receptor (beta chain) is a study of T cell repertoires in cytomegalovirus infection. Germline CDR1 SEHNR, CDR2 FQNEAQ (reference sequence). The CDR3 has 15 amino acids. The germline V and J ends were trimmed by 2 bases and 1 base, with 11 bases remaining between them. TCRdb analysed the reads with MiXCR anew, one entry per CDR3 protein. Counted here are approximately 1,000,000 distinct CDR3 sequences, 31% occurring once; the ten biggest clones make up around 15%. This clonotype turned up a few times. Its specificity is not known. This chain uses TRBV7-9 with TRBJ2-5, with D hard to call. This clonotype originated in a human donor in good health (CMV status not recorded). Some clones in this sample may be carry-over from other donors' samples. The sample in question was cultured CD8+ T cells from PBMCs, obtained from culture after CMV antigen stimulation. This chain's CDR3 is CASSLSLKAQETQYF. Here the CDR3 DNA reads TGTGCCAGCAGCTTAAGCTTAAAGGCCCAAGAGACCCAGTACTTC.